A single sample gave rise to the 8 T cell receptor beta chains below, sequenced in a study of T cells in Graves' hyperthyroidism and ophthalmopathy. TCR beta CDR3 region amplification was performed from RNA transcripts. RT-PCR in the first round (using the HTBI primer set) targeted the TCR CDR3. TCRdb recomputed calls from the multiplex PCR reads with MiXCR, one row per CDR3 protein. The sample carries roughly 510,000 distinct CDR3 sequences, 20% recorded once. Sequencing was carried out using blood. These receptors all stem from a man aged 18 to 30 with Graves' hyperthyroidism.

This clonotype was recorded many times. The chain joins TRBV14 to TRBJ2-5; 9 bases are shared with TRBD1. With V trimmed by 5 bases and J by 7 bases, 14 bases remained unmatched. The CDR3 loop spans 16 amino acids. Germline CDR1 SGHDN, CDR2 FVKESK. CDR3 coding DNA: TGTGCCAGCAGCTCCAGGCCGGGACAGGGCGGTCGGACCCAGTACTTC. The encoded protein is CASSSRPGQGGRTQYF.

This clonotype was counted many times. The chain recombines TRBV30 with TRBJ1-1; D gene unclear. V dropped 4 bases and J dropped 7 bases, with 10 bases sitting between them. CDR1 GTSNPN and CDR2 SVGIG come from the germline V gene (reference sequence). The CDR3 is 11 residues long. In DNA form, the CDR3 reads TGTGCCTGGACCTGGGAGGGTGAAGCTTTCTTT. Translated, it gives CAWTWEGEAFF.

Many counts were recorded for this clonotype. The genes are TRBV30 and TRBJ1-1, with unresolved D. The germline V gene encodes CDR1 GTSNPN and CDR2 SVGIG (reference sequence). The CDR3 runs to 13 residues. Between the trimmed V and J ends, which lost 2 bases and 1 base, there was a span of 8 bases. The CDR3 is CAWSIDTNTEAFF. CDR3 in DNA: TGTGCCTGGAGTATCGACACGAACACTGAAGCTTTCTTT.

Ten or more counts support this clonotype. The chain carries TRBV7-2 and TRBJ1-5; no reliable D call. The germline CDR1 and CDR2 sequences are SGHTA and FQGNSA. This CDR3 is built from 14 residues. The ends were cut back, 2 bases at V and 3 bases at J, with 8 bases in the middle. Written as DNA, the CDR3 is TGTGCCAGCAGCTTAACAGATTACAATCAGCCCCAGCATTTT. It translates to CASSLTDYNQPQHF.

Note on this clonotype: The junction departs from the called germline gene at one end, perhaps through a read error. The chain has TRBV2 and TRBJ1-2; D is undetermined. The CDR3 sequence is 12 residues long. Germline values: CDR1 SNHLY, CDR2 FYNNEI. The CDR3 protein is CASRETTYGYTF. CDR3 sequence (DNA): TGTGCTAGCAGAGAAACGACTTATGGCTACACCTTC.

This clonotype was seen repeatedly, ten times or more. This chain links TRBV6-5 with TRBJ1-1, with unresolved D. V gave up 6 bases and J gave up 5 bases, with 7 bases separating them. The germline V gene has CDR1 MNHEY and CDR2 SVGAGI. The CDR3 totals 11 residues. The chain's CDR3 is CASSQVTEAFF. CDR3 DNA: TGTGCCAGCAGCCAGGTAACTGAAGCTTTCTTT.

V usage is TRBV6-5 and J usage is TRBJ1-5; 9 bases align to TRBD1. The length of the CDR3 is 15 residues. The germline V gene has CDR1 MNHEY and CDR2 SVGAGI. The V and J ends lost 8 bases and 11 bases, in that order; junction bases with no gene match: 16. Here the CDR3 DNA reads TGTGCCAGCGGTAACCCGTACAGGGGGCGACTGTCCCAGCATTTT. Residues: CASGNPYRGRLSQHF.

The chain joins TRBV28 to TRBJ2-7; a possible D gene is TRBD2 (6 bases). Per the germline V gene, CDR1 is MDHEN and CDR2 is SYDVKM. This CDR3 is built from 16 residues. With 5 bases removed from V and 3 bases from J, the gap between germline ends came to 20 bases. The CDR3 nucleotides are TGTGCCAGCAGTCCCTTGAAGGAGGGCGTACTCTACGAGCAGTACTTC. It codes for CASSPLKEGVLYEQYF. Full variable domain (missing parts from reference TRBV28 and TRBJ2-7): DVKVTQSSRYLVKRTGEKVFLECVQDMDHENMFWYRQDPGLGLRLIYFSYDVKMKEKGDIPEGYSVSREKKERFSLILESASTNQTSMYLCASSPLKEGVLYEQYFGPGTRLTVT.